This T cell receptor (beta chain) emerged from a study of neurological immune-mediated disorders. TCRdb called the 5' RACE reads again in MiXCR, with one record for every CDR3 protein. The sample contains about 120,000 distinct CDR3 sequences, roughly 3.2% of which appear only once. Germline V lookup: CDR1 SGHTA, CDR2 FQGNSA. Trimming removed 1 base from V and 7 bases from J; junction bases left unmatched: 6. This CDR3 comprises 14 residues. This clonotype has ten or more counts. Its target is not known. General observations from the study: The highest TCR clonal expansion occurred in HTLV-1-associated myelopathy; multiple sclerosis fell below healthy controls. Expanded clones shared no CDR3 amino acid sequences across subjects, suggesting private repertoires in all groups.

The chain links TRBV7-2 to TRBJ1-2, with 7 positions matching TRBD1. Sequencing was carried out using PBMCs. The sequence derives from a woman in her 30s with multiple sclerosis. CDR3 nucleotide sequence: TGTGCCAGCAGCTTAGTGGGGACAGCTCCTGGCTACACCTTC. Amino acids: CASSLVGTAPGYTF.